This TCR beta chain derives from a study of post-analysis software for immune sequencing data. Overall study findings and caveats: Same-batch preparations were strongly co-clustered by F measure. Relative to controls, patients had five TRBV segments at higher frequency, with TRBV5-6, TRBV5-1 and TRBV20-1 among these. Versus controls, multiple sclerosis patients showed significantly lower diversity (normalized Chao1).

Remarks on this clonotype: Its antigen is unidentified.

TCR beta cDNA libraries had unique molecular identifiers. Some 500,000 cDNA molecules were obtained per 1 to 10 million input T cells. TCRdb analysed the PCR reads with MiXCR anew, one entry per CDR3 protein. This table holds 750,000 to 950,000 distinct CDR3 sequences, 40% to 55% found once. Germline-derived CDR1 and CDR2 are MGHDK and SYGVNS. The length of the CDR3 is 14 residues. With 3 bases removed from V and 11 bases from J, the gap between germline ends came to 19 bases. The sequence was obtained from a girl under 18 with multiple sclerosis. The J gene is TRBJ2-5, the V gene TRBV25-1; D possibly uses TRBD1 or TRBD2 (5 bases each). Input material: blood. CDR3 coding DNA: TGTGCCAGCAGTGATTTGGGACGCAACGGCGGGCAGTACTTC. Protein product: CASSDLGRNGGQYF.